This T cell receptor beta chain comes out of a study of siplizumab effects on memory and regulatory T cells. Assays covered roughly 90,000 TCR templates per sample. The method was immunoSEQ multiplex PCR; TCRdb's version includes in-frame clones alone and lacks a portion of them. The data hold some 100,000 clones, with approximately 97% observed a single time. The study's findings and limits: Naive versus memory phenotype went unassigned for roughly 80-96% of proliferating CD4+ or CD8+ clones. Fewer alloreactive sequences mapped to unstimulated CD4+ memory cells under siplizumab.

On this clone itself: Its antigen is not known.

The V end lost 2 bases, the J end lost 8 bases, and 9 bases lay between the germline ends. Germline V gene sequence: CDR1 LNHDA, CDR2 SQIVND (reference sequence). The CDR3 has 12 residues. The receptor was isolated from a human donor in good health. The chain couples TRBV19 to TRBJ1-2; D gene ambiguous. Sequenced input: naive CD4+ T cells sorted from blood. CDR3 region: CASSITAGGYTF. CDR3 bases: TGTGCCAGTAGTATAACCGCGGGGGGCTACACCTTC.